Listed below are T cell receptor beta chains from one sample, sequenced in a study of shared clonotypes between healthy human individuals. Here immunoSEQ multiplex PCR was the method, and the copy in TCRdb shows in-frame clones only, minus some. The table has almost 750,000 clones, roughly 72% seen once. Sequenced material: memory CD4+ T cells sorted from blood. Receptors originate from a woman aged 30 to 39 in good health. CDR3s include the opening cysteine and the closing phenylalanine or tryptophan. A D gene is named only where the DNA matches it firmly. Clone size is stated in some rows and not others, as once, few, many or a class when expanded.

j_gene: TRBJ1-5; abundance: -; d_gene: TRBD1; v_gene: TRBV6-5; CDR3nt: TGTGCCAGCAGTTCCGACAGGGCGAGCAATCAGCCCCAGCATTTT; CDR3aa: CASSSDRASNQPQHF
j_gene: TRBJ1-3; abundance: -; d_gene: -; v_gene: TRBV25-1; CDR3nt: TGTGCCAGCAGTGAATCTAGGATTGGAAACACCATATATTTT; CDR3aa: CASSESRIGNTIYF
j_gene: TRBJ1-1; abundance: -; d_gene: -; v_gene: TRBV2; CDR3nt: TGTGCCAGCAGTGGGACAGACCAGGGAGCTTTCTTT; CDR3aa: CASSGTDQGAFF
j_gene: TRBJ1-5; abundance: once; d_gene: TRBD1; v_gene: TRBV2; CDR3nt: TGTGCCAGCAGGGCCGGGACAGGGGAAGGCAATCAGCCCCAGCATTTT; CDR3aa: CASRAGTGEGNQPQHF
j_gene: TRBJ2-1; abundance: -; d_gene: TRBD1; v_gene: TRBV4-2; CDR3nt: TGTGCCAGCAGCCGGGACAGGAACCTTTACAATGAGCAGTTCTTC; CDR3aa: CASSRDRNLYNEQFF
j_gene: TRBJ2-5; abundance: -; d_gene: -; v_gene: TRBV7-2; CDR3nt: TGTGCCAGCAGCCCCGGTACCGGGACTTTCGAGACCCAGTACTTC; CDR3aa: CASSPGTGTFETQYF
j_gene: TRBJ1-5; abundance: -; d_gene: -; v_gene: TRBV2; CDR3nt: TGTGCCAGCAGTTCCCGGGCCGCGAGTCAGCCCCAGCATTTT; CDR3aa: CASSSRAASQPQHF
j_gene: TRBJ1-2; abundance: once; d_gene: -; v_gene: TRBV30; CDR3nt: TGTGCCTGGAGTTCCGCTAGGGGTGGCTACACCTTC; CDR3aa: CAWSSARGGYTF
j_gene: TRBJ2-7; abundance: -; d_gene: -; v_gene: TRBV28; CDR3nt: TGTGCCAGCAGTAGCCTCGGGGTCTACGAGCAGTACTTC; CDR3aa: CASSSLGVYEQYF
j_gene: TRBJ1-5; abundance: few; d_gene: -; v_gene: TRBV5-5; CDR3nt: TGTGCCAGCAGCGGATCAACAGGTTCTTATAGCAATCAGCCCCAGCATTTT; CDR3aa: CASSGSTGSYSNQPQHF
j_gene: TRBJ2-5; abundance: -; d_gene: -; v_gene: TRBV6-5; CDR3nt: TGTGCCAGCAGTTACTCGACGGTTGAAGGACGGGACGTGTTAGACTTC; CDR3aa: CASSYSTVEGRDVLDF
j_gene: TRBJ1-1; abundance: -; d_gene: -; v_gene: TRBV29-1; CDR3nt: TGCAGCGTTGCTTCGGGGGGCGCCTCTGAAGCTTTCTTT; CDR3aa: CSVASGGASEAFF
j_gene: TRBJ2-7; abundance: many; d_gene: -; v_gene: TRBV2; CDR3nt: TGTGCCAGCAGCCAACCCCGGGCGGGGGCCTTTTCGGGCGAGCAGTACTTC; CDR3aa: CASSQPRAGAFSGEQYF
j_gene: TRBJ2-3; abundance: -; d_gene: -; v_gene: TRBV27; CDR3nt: TGTGCCAGCAGTCTCCTGCGGGGGCGCACAGATACGCAGTATTTT; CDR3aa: CASSLLRGRTDTQYF
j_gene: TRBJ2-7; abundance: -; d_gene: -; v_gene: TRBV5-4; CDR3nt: TGTGCCAGCAGCACACCTGGCGGGACGCGGTCCGAGCAGTACTTC; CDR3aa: CASSTPGGTRSEQYF
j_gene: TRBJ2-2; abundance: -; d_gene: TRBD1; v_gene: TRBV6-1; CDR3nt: TGTGCCAGCAGTGAACGACAGGGGGTGGACACCGGGGAGCTGTTTTTT; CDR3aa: CASSERQGVDTGELFF
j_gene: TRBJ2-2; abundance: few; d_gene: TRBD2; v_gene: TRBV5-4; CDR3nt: TGTGCCAGCAGCCCTGGACTAGCGGCTAACACCGGGGAGCTGTTTTTT; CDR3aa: CASSPGLAANTGELFF
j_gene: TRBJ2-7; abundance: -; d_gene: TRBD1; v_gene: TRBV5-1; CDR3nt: TGCGCCAGCAGCGTGACAGGGAGTGAGCGCGAGCAGTACTTC; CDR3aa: CASSVTGSEREQYF
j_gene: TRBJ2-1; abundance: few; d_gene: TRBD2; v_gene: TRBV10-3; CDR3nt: TGTGCCATCAGTGAGCAACTAGCGGCCTACAATGAGCAGTTCTTC; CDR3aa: CAISEQLAAYNEQFF
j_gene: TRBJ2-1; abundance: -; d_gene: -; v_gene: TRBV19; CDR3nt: TGTGCCAGTAGTACCAAGAGCGGTATTGGTGAGCAGTTCTTC; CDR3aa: CASSTKSGIGEQFF
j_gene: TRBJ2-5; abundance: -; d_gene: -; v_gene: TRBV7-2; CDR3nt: TGTGCCAGCAGCTTAGTTGGGTTTGGGACCCAGTACTTC; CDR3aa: CASSLVGFGTQYF
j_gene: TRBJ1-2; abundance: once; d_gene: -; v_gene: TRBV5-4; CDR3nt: TGTGCCAGCAGCTTACAAGGGGATGCTTACGGCTACACCTTC; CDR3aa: CASSLQGDAYGYTF
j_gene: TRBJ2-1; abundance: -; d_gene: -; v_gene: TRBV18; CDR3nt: TGTGCCAGCTCACGAGATTACGGGGGCAATGAGCAGTTCTTC; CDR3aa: CASSRDYGGNEQFF
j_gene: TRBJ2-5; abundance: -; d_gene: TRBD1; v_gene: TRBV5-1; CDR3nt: TGCGCCAGCAGCTTGAGCACAGGGGAAACAGAGACCCAGTACTTC; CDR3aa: CASSLSTGETETQYF
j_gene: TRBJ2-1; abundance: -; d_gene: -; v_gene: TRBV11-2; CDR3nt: TGTGCCAGCAGCTCCGGGACTGGTTACAATGAGCAGTTCTTC; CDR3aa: CASSSGTGYNEQFF
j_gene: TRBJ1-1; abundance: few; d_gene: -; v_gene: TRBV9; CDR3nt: TGTGCCAGCAGCGAGCATCACGGGCAAGCTTTCTTT; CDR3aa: CASSEHHGQAFF
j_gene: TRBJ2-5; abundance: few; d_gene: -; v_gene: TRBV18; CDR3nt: TGTGCCAGCTCATCTACAGGTCAAGAGACCCAGTACTTC; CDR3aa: CASSSTGQETQYF
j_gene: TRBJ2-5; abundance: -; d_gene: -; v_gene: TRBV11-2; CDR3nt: TGTGCCAGCAGCTTAGTACAGGGCCATAGGACCCAGTACTTC; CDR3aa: CASSLVQGHRTQYF
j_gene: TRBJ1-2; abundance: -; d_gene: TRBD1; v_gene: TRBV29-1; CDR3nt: TGCAGCGTTGGACAGGGTGGCTACACCTTC; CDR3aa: CSVGQGGYTF
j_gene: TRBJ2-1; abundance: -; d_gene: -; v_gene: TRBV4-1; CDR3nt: TGCGCCAGCAGCCGGGGGCTCCCTGGTGAGCAGTTCTTC; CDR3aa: CASSRGLPGEQFF
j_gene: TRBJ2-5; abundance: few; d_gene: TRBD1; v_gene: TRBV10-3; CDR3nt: TGTGCCATCAGCGTGGGGGGACAGGAAGAGACCCAGTACTTC; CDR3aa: CAISVGGQEETQYF
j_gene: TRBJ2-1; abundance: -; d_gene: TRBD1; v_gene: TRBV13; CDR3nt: TGTGCCAGCAGCTTAGCGCGGGACAGGGGTTACAATGAGCAGTTCTTC; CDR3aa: CASSLARDRGYNEQFF
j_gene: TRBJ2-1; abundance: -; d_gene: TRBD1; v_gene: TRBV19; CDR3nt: TGTGCCAGTAGGACCGGGACAGCAAGCTACAATGAGCAGTTCTTC; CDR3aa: CASRTGTASYNEQFF
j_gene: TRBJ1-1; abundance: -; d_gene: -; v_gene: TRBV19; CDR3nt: TGTGCCAGTAGTGAGGGAGAAGCGTTCGGAGCTTTCTTT; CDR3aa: CASSEGEAFGAFF
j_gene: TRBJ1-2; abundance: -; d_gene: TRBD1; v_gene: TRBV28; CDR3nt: TGTGCCAGCAGGGTCGAGACAGGGGGCGGCTACACCTTC; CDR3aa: CASRVETGGGYTF